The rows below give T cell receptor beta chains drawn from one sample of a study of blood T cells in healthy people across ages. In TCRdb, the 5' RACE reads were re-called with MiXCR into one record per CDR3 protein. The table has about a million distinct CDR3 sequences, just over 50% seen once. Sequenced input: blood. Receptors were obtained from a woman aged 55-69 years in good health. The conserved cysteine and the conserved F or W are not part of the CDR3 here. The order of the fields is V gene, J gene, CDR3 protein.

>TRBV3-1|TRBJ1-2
ASSLNRDRADGYT
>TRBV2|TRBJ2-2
ASSELGHTGELF
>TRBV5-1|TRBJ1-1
ASSFSPGQNTEAF
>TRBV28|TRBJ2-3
ASSSTFDTQY
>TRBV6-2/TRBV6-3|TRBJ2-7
ASSPPPGLGDYEQY
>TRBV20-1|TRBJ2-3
SADGVAGATDTQY
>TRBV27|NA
ASSLGTKYEQY
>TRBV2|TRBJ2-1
ASSVYMGNEQF
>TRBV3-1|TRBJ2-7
ASSQFRGSYNEQY
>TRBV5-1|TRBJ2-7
ASSPEASGETYEQY
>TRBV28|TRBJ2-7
ASSLIWRFYEQY
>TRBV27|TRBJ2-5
AGSSRDSYWQETQY
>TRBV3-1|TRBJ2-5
ASSQARVGVETQY
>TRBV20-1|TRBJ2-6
SALAFSGANVLT
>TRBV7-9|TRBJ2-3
ASSLGEWDTQY
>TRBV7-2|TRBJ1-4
ASSRGSTSPKLF
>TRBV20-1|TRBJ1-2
SATGGFNYGYT
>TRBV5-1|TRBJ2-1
ASRSQGAYNEQF
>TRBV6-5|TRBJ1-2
ASSYYETAFNYGYT
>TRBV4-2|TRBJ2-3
ASSQIATSGLSTDTQY
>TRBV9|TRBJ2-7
ASSVATAGEYEQY
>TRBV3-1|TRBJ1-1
ASSPLRRITEAF
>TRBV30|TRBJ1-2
AWSVRLYGYT
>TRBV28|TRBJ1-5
ASSWGERNQPQH
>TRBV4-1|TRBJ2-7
ASSQKDNIAGDYYEQY
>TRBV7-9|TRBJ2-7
ASSLGAYTGNYEQY
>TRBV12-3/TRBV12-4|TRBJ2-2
ASSLIRAGELF
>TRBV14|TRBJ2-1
ASSPSRQWNAQF